These T cell receptor beta chains were read from a single sample in a study of blood T cell repertoires in COVID-19. Produced via immunoSEQ multiplex PCR; TCRdb's table is partial and in-frame only. The sample carries some 340,000 clones, less than 90% recorded once. Material: PBMCs or T cells enriched from blood (not recorded which). Receptors were obtained from a woman between 45 and 60 years old who had recovered from COVID-19. CDR3s include the opening cysteine and the closing phenylalanine or tryptophan. Fields, in order: J gene, D gene, clone size, V gene, CDR3 DNA, CDR3 protein. A D gene is named only where the DNA matches it firmly. Only some rows state a clone size, as once, few, many or a class for expanded clones.

TRBJ2-7,-,few,TRBV27,TGTGCCAGCAGTTTAACCCCGGGGGTCGCCTACGAGCAGTACTTC,CASSLTPGVAYEQYF
TRBJ1-1,TRBD1,-,TRBV11-3,TGTGCCAGCACCGTAGTACAGGGGGCGCGGACTGAAGCTTTCTTT,CASTVVQGARTEAFF
TRBJ2-1,TRBD2,-,TRBV7-7,TGTGCCAGCAGCCCCACGCAACAGACTAGCGGGAGGGCCAATGAGCAGTTCTTC,CASSPTQQTSGRANEQFF
TRBJ2-2,-,few,TRBV5-4,TGTGCCAGCAGCTTGCAACAGGGTGGCGCCGGGGAGCTGTTTTTT,CASSLQQGGAGELFF
TRBJ2-2,-,-,TRBV7-2,TGTGCCAGCAGCTCCCGGACAGTTTTAGGGGGCGGGGAGCTGTTTTTT,CASSSRTVLGGGELFF
TRBJ1-5,-,-,TRBV19,TGTGCCAGTAGTATAATTCAGGGTCGCAATCAGCCCCAGCATTTT,CASSIIQGRNQPQHF
TRBJ2-3,-,few,TRBV5-1,TGCGCCAGCAGCTTGGCAAACGGACTGTCAGATACGCAGTATTTT,CASSLANGLSDTQYF
TRBJ1-3,-,-,TRBV25-1,TGTGCCAGCAGTGAATATGCGGGTCCTTCTGGAAACACCATATATTTT,CASSEYAGPSGNTIYF
TRBJ2-2,-,-,TRBV5-1,TGCGCCAGCAGGCCGAGTCACACCGGGGAGCTGTTTTTT,CASRPSHTGELFF
TRBJ2-1,TRBD2,-,TRBV7-9,TGTGCCAGCAGCTTAGCGCTAGGTTGGACTAGCGGGCACAATGAGCAGTTCTTC,CASSLALGWTSGHNEQFF
TRBJ2-2,-,-,TRBV6-5,TGTGCCAGCAGTCCCCGAGTCACCGGGGAGCTGTTTTTT,CASSPRVTGELFF
TRBJ2-1,TRBD1,many,TRBV7-2,TGTGCCAGCAGCGAACCGGGACAGGGTCACAATGAGCAGTTCTTC,CASSEPGQGHNEQFF
TRBJ1-2,TRBD1,-,TRBV6-4,TGTGCCAGCAGTGACCAAGGCTGGACAGGGGATGGGACAGGCTATGGCTACACCTTC,CASSDQGWTGDGTGYGYTF
TRBJ2-1,TRBD2,-,TRBV7-2,TGTGCCAGCAGCTTAGCAAAGGCGGGAGGGCAGTTCTTC,CASSLAKAGGQFF
TRBJ1-1,-,few,TRBV7-9,TGTGCCAGCAGCTTAATTTCGACAGTGAACACTGAAGCTTTCTTT,CASSLISTVNTEAFF
TRBJ2-1,-,-,TRBV3-1/TRBV3-2,TGTGCCAGCAGCCAATTTGTGGAGCACAATGAGCAGTTCTTC,CASSQFVEHNEQFF
TRBJ2-1,-,-,TRBV7-2,TGTGCCAGCAGCCCGGGTCAGGGAAGCTCCTACAATGAGCAGTTCTTC,CASSPGQGSSYNEQFF
TRBJ2-7,-,-,TRBV28,TGTGCCACTTATTCCTCTATGGGGGCATACGAGCAGTACTTC,CATYSSMGAYEQYF
TRBJ1-1,TRBD1,-,TRBV25-1,TGTGCCAGCGTGGGGACAGGTAAGGCCCCTGAAGCTTTCTTT,CASVGTGKAPEAFF
TRBJ2-3,-,-,TRBV7-8,TGTGCCAGCAGCTTGGTTCTGGCAGGCGGCACAGATACGCAGTATTTT,CASSLVLAGGTDTQYF
TRBJ1-2,-,-,TRBV19,TGTGCCAGTAAAGGAGGACAGTGGGACTATGGCTACACCTTC,CASKGGQWDYGYTF
TRBJ1-2,TRBD1,once,TRBV30,TGTGCCTGGAGTGACGGGACAGGGTATGGCTACACCTTC,CAWSDGTGYGYTF
TRBJ1-4,-,-,TRBV29-1,TGCAGCGGGTCAAAAGTTAGTGGTGAAAAACTGTTTTTT,CSGSKVSGEKLFF
TRBJ1-2,-,once,TRBV9,TGTGCCAGCAGCGTTACCGGGACGGCGGGGAGTGTTGGCTACACCTTC,CASSVTGTAGSVGYTF
TRBJ1-2,-,-,TRBV18,TGTGCCAGCTCAAAGGGACAACGGGGCTATGGCTACACCTTC,CASSKGQRGYGYTF
TRBJ2-1,TRBD2,-,TRBV3-1/TRBV3-2,TGTGCCAGCAGTGCCCCGGGACTAGCGACCTTAAGCTCCTACAATGAGCAGTTCTTC,CASSAPGLATLSSYNEQFF
TRBJ1-1,-,-,TRBV30,TGTGCCTGGAGTTTCGGGGGTAACACTGAAGCTTTCTTT,CAWSFGGNTEAFF
TRBJ1-2,-,-,TRBV25-1,TGTGCCAGCAGTGAATATAGGGCAGGGTCCAATGGCTACACCTTC,CASSEYRAGSNGYTF
TRBJ1-2,-,few,TRBV9,TGTGCCAGCAGCGTAGACAGCAACTATGGCTACACCTTC,CASSVDSNYGYTF
TRBJ1-2,TRBD1,-,TRBV28,TGTGCCAGCAGTGTACCCGGGACAGGGGATGGCTACACCTTC,CASSVPGTGDGYTF
TRBJ2-5,TRBD2,-,TRBV7-9,TGTGCCAGCAGCTTAGGCCTAGCGGGGGCACAAGAGACCCAGTACTTC,CASSLGLAGAQETQYF
TRBJ1-5,-,-,TRBV9,TGTGCCAGCAGCGACACAGGGAATCAGCCCCAGCATTTT,CASSDTGNQPQHF
TRBJ1-2,TRBD1,few,TRBV15,TGTGCCACCAGCAGAGCGGGGACAGGGGGCGGTGGCTACACCTTC,CATSRAGTGGGGYTF
TRBJ1-6,-,few,TRBV7-2,TGTGCCAGCAGCTTAATTGGAGGACGGGGGACTAATTCACCCCTCCACTTT,CASSLIGGRGTNSPLHF
TRBJ1-1,-,-,TRBV6-2/TRBV6-3,TGTGCCAGCAACCCGCCGTCGGCAGGGATGAACACTGAAGCTTTCTTT,CASNPPSAGMNTEAFF
TRBJ2-7,-,-,TRBV6-5,TGTGCCAGCAGTTATAAACAGGGATCCCACGAGCAGTACTTC,CASSYKQGSHEQYF
TRBJ1-4,-,-,TRBV2,TGTGCCAGCAGCGCGAGACAGTTCGGAGAAAAACTGTTTTTT,CASSARQFGEKLFF
TRBJ1-1,-,-,TRBV18,TGTGCCAGCTCACCACTGACAGGAAACACTGAAGCTTTCTTT,CASSPLTGNTEAFF
TRBJ1-6,TRBD1,-,TRBV9,TGTGCCAGCAGCCCCACAGGAGGGGGCAGACCGGATTCACCCCTCCACTTT,CASSPTGGGRPDSPLHF
TRBJ1-6,-,-,TRBV6-1,TGTGCCAGCAGTGAAAATGCAGCCTATAATTCACCCCTCCACTTT,CASSENAAYNSPLHF
TRBJ1-1,-,-,TRBV7-3,TGTGCCAGCAGCACAGGACCGTTGAACACTGAAGCTTTCTTT,CASSTGPLNTEAFF
TRBJ1-6,-,-,TRBV2,TGTGCCAGCAGTGAAGCGCTTCCGGGGAGCAATTCACCCCTCCACTTT,CASSEALPGSNSPLHF
TRBJ1-2,-,-,TRBV27,TGTGCCAGCAGACAAGACAGTGCCGTAACTAACTATGGCTACACCTTC,CASRQDSAVTNYGYTF
TRBJ2-7,TRBD1,-,TRBV5-1,TGCGCCAGCAGCGTAGACGGGACAGGGTCCTACGAGCAGTACTTC,CASSVDGTGSYEQYF
TRBJ1-6,TRBD1,-,TRBV19,TGTGCCACAGGACAGGTAAATTCACCCCTCCACTTT,CATGQVNSPLHF
TRBJ1-2,-,-,TRBV6-5,TGTGCCACCTTGACAGGCTATGGCTACACCTTC,CATLTGYGYTF
TRBJ2-1,TRBD1,-,TRBV19,TGTGCCAGTAGTATTGTCCCGGGACAGGGGTCGGGGGATGAGCAGTTCTTC,CASSIVPGQGSGDEQFF
TRBJ1-6,TRBD1,-,TRBV30,TGTGCTCGCTCGGACAGGGAAAATTCACCCCTCCACTTT,CARSDRENSPLHF
TRBJ2-3,-,once,TRBV27,TGTGCCACCTCTTTCGAGGCAAGGGATACGCAGTATTTT,CATSFEARDTQYF
TRBJ2-1,TRBD2,-,TRBV4-2,TGTGCCAGCAGCCAAGGGGTCCTAGCGGACTACAATGAGCAGTTCTTC,CASSQGVLADYNEQFF